The sequence of this T cell receptor beta chain was determined in a study of T cells expressing NK-cell markers. Study summary: Source material for TCR beta repertoires consisted of sorted CD3+CD56+NKG2C+, CD3+CD56+NKG2C- and CD3+CD56-NKG2C+ T cells.

The germline CDR1 and CDR2 sequences are DFQATT and SNEGSKA (reference sequence). CDR3 length: 15 residues. As the method of synthesis, 5'RACE template switching with UMIs yielded TCR beta cDNA. TCRdb reworked the 5' RACE reads into one entry per CDR3 protein, no DNA. Its clone listing holds about 460,000 distinct CDR3 sequences. Comment on this clonotype: Its antigen is currently unknown.

Study-wide results and limits: The CD3+CD56-NKG2C+ fraction was also led by these clonotypes in a handful of donors.

The sample consisted of blood T cells: a sorted CD56 or NKG2C T cell subset, CD4+ or CD8+ T cells, or bulk PBMC T cells (not recorded which). The chain is built from TRBV20-1 and TRBJ1-1; TCRdb indicates TRBD1, and absent DNA this call remains unverified. The sequence came from a woman between 45 and 65 years old in good health. The CDR3: CSARPRQGWNTEAFF.